The clone carrying this TCR beta chain has a count of ten or more. The antigen is undetermined. This sample is drawn from a study of glioma-infiltrating T cells. Across the study: Low-grade gliomas were grade II; glioblastomas were grade IV at initial diagnosis.

Germline lookup yields CDR1 MNHNS and CDR2 SASEGT. The CDR3 runs to 15 residues. The V end lost 0 bases, the J end lost 1 base, and 10 bases lay between the germline ends. Regarding the study as a whole: Patients with low tissue-blood divergence carried a signature set of shared blood CDR3 motifs. Gliomas, especially low-grade, showed above-expected tissue-blood divergence; non-neoplastic patients showed below.

TCR alpha and beta CDR3 regions were amplified from RNA using iRepertoire nested multiplex PCR. In TCRdb, the multiplex PCR reads were re-called with MiXCR into one record per CDR3 protein. The table lists fewer than 500,000 distinct CDR3 sequences, 35% to 45% of them singletons, with approximately 12% in the top ten. Material for sequencing was glioma tissue, nonneoplastic brain tissue, or PBMCs (not recorded which). The chain is built from TRBV6-1 and TRBJ2-7; no clear D gene. This TCR was sampled from a human donor with low-grade glioma or glioblastoma, undergoing nonglioma brain surgery, or in good health (not recorded which). Here the CDR3 reads CASSEASATSYEQYF. For the CDR3, the DNA is TGTGCCAGCAGTGAAGCTTCCGCCACGTCCTACGAGCAGTACTTC.